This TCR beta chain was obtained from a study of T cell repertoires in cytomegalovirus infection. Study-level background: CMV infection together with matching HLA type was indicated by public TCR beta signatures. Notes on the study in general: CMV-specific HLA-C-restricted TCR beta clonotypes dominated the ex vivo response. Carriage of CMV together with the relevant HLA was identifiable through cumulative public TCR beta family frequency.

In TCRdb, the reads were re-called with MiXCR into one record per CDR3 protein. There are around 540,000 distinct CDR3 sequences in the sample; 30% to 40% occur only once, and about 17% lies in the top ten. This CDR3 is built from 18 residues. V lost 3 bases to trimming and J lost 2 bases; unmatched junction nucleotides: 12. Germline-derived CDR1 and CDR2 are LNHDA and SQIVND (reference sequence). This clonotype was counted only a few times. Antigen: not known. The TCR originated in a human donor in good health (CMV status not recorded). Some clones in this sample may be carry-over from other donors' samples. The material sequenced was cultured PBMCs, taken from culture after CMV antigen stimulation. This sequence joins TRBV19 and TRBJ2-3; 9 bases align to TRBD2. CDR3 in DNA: TGTGCCAGTAGTATGACCCGACTAGCGGATAAAAACACAGATACGCAGTATTTT. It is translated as CASSMTRLADKNTDTQYF.